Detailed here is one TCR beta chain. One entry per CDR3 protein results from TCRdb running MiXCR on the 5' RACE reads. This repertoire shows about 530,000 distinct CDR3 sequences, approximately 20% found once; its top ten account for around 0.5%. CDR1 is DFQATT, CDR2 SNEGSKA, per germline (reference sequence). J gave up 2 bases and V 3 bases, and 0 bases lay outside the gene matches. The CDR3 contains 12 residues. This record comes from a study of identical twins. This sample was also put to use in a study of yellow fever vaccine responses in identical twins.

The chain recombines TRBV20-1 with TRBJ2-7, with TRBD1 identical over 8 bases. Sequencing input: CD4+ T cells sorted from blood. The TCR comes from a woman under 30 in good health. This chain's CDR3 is CSASRGPYEQYV. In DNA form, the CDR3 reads TGCAGTGCTAGCAGGGGGCCCTACGAGCAGTACGTC.